These 7 T cell receptor beta chains were sequenced from one sample in a study of T cell clones after liver transplantation. Using immunoSEQ multiplex PCR, the repertoire was profiled, and TCRdb retains in-frame clones only, with some absent. The table includes around 77,000 clones, 75% to 90% detected once. This specimen was CD4+ T cells from blood, taken 12 months after liver transplant. These TCRs come from a human patient who received a liver transplant. Some T cells may be supplied by the graft donor.

CDR3 residues: CASSYSSYGYTF. The CDR3 DNA follows: TGTGCCAGCAGTTACAGCTCCTATGGCTACACCTTC. V and J are TRBV28 and TRBJ1-2; unclear D gene. The CDR3 runs 12 residues. Trimming removed 4 bases from V and 4 bases from J, with 7 bases in between. Germline CDR1 reads MDHEN; CDR2 reads SYDVKM.

The V call is TRBV7-9, the J call TRBJ2-3; no definite D call. Germline V gene lookup returns CDR1 SEHNR and CDR2 FQNEAQ (reference sequence). V gave up 0 bases and J gave up 0 bases, with 10 bases separating them. The CDR3 length is 16 residues. This CDR3 reads CASSLALLPSTDTQYF. In nucleotides, the CDR3 is TGTGCCAGCAGCTTAGCGTTACTACCTAGCACAGATACGCAGTATTTT.

This chain connects TRBV9 to TRBJ1-1, with D unclear. Trimming stripped 4 bases from V and 1 base from J, with 8 bases between. The CDR3 extends over 13 amino acids. Looked up from germline, CDR1 is SGDLS and CDR2 is YYNGEE. In DNA, the CDR3 is TGTGCCAGCAGCACCCTAACGAACACTGAAGCTTTCTTT. It encodes CASSTLTNTEAFF.

The chain is built from TRBV5-1 and TRBJ1-2, with D uncertain. The CDR3 sequence is 14 residues long. CDR1 is SGHRS and CDR2 is YFSETQ in the germline V gene. V lost 0 bases, J lost 7 bases, and 13 bases lay in between. The CDR3 bases are TGCGCCAGCAGCTTGGCCGTTACATTGGGTGGCTACACCTTC. Residues: CASSLAVTLGGYTF.

This sequence joins TRBV28 and TRBJ2-1, with D unresolved. This CDR3 is 11 amino acids long. Trimming cost V 1 base and J 8 bases, with 3 bases left between them. Per germline, CDR1 MDHEN and CDR2 SYDVKM. The CDR3 loop reads CASSLFDEQFF. Written as DNA, the CDR3 is TGTGCCAGCAGTTTATTTGATGAGCAGTTCTTC.

This clone came up a few times. The V gene is TRBV18, the J gene TRBJ1-5, with D unclear. The V end was cut by 3 bases, the J end by 5 bases, with 11 bases between. CDR3 size: 14 residues. CDR1 is KGHSH, CDR2 LQKENI, per germline. The DNA for the CDR3 is TGTGCCAGCTCACCCGGGGAGCCTTATCAGCCCCAGCATTTT. It specifies CASSPGEPYQPQHF.

This clone was observed a few times. The chain is built from TRBV28 and TRBJ2-7; TRBD2 might be the D (7 bases). V lost 5 bases to trimming and J lost 7 bases, with 21 bases between them. Germline loops: CDR1 MDHEN, CDR2 SYDVKM. This CDR3 is built from 15 residues. The chain's CDR3 is CASSAPRGGSEEQYF. The CDR3 DNA is TGTGCCAGCAGTGCCCCGAGGGGGGGGTCGGAGGAGCAGTACTTC.